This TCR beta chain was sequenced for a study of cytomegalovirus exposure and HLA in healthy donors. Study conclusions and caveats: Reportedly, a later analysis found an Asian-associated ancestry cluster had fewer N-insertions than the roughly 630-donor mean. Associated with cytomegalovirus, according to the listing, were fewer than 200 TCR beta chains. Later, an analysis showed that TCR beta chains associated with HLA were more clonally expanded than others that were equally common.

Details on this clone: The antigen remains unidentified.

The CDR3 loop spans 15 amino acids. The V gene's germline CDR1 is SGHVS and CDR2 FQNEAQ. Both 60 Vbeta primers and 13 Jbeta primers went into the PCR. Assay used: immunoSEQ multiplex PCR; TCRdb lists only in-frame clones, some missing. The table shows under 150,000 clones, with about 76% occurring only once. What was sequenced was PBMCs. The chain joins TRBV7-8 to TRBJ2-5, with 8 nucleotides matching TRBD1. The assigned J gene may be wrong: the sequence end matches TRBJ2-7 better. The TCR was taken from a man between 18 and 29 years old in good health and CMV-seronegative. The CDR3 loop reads CASSLSWTGSGEQYF. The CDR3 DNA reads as TGTGCCAGCAGCTTAAGCTGGACAGGGTCCGGCGAGCAGTACTTC.